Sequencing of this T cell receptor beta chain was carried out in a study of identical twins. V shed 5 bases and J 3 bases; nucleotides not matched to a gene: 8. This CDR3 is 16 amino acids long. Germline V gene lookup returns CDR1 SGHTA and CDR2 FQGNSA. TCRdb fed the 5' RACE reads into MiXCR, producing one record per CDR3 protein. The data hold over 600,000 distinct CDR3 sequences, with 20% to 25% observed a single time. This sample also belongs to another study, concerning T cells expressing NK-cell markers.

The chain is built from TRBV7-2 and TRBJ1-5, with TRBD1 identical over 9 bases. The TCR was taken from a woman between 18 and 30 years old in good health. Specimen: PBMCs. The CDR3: CASSARGTGINQPQHF. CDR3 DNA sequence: TGTGCCAGCAGCGCCCGGGGGACAGGGATCAATCAGCCCCAGCATTTT.